Sequencing of this TCR beta chain was carried out in a study of blood T cell repertoires in COVID-19. Study summary: Sites across the United States, Italy and Spain contributed samples from acute and convalescent COVID-19.

Contact with a PCR-confirmed or clinician-diagnosed COVID-19 case occurred within 2 weeks of entry. Profiling relied on immunoSEQ multiplex PCR, and the TCRdb table lists in-frame clones only, not all of them. Of approximately 200,000 clones in the sample, about 86% were seen once. Unmatched junction bases numbered 5, after V lost 6 bases and J lost 6 bases. The CDR3 spans 14 residues. Germline CDR1 and CDR2: MNHEY and SMNVEV (reference sequence). The sequence derives from a woman between 25 and 40 years old who had been exposed to COVID-19. Sequencing was carried out using PBMCs or T cells enriched from blood (not recorded which). The rearrangement joins TRBV27 to TRBJ1-6; 7 bases are a match to TRBD1. The DNA of the CDR3 is TGTGCCAGCAGAAGGGACAGAACTAATTCACCCCTCCACTTT. This translates into CASRRDRTNSPLHF.